The next 19 T cell receptor beta chains were all read from a single sample in a study of chemoradiotherapy in HPV16-positive cancers. The data were produced by immunoSEQ multiplex PCR, yet TCRdb's version contains in-frame clones alone and is incomplete. The sample contains about 10,000 clones, around four fifths of which appear only once. The sequencing used tumor tissue, collected from a patient who underwent chemoradiotherapy. These receptors were taken from a human donor with HPV-associated anogenital cancer.

V usage is TRBV11-3 and J usage is TRBJ1-1; D is ambiguous. The CDR3 totals 13 residues. Germline V gene data show CDR1 as SGHNT and CDR2 as YENEEA. Trimming pared 1 base from V and 1 base from J, leaving 4 bases between. The CDR3 sequence: CASSLGGNTEAFF. Written as DNA, the CDR3 is TGTGCCAGCAGCTTAGGCGGGAACACTGAAGCTTTCTTT.

On this clone itself: An end of the junction does not agree with germline; a read error may underlie this. The chain employs TRBV7-7 and TRBJ1-4, with D possibly being TRBD1 (5 bases). Germline loops: CDR1 SSHAT, CDR2 FNYEAQ (reference sequence). The CDR3 is 15 amino acids. CDR3 DNA: TGTGCTAGCAGCTTATTACAGGATATAAATGAAAAACTGTTTTTT. Translation gives CASSLLQDINEKLFF. The full variable domain, in which reference TRBV7-7 and TRBJ1-4 provide the parts outside the CDR3, is GAGVSQSPRYKVTKRGQDVTLRCDPISSHATLYWYQQALGQGPEFLTYFNYEAQPDKSGLPSDRFSAERPEGSISTLTIQRTEQRDSAMYRCASSLLQDINEKLFFGSGTQLSVL.

This clone was counted between two and nine times. The V and J genes are TRBV5-8 and TRBJ1-2, with TRBD1 matching over 7 bases. From germline, CDR1 is SGHTS and CDR2 YDEGEE. Germline trimming cut 0 bases from V and 5 bases from J; bases unmatched to any gene: 4. The CDR3 extends over 14 amino acids. CDR3 bases: TGTGCCAGCAGCTTGGGGACAGGAATGTATGGCTACACCTTC. Encoded protein: CASSLGTGMYGYTF.

This rearrangement joins TRBV30 to TRBJ2-7, with 11 bases matching TRBD1. Germline CDR1 GTSNPN, CDR2 SVGIG (reference sequence). V shed 0 bases, J shed 6 bases, and the junction held 7 bases outside the gene matches. CDR3 length: 15 residues. CDR3 in amino acids: CAWSVGQGAVSEQYF. CDR3 DNA sequence: TGTGCCTGGAGTGTTGGACAGGGGGCGGTTAGCGAGCAGTACTTC.

This clone showed up just once. The chain carries TRBV4-1 and TRBJ1-6; no clear D gene. Germline loops: CDR1 MGHRA, CDR2 YSYEKL. The ends were cut back, 0 bases at V and 0 bases at J, with 12 bases in the middle. The CDR3 contains 18 residues. CDR3 sequence (DNA): TGCGCCAGCAGCCAAGAAGTGGGTGGCAGCTCCTATAATTCACCCCTCCACTTT. Protein sequence: CASSQEVGGSSYNSPLHF.

This clone is classed as large. The rearrangement links TRBV29-1 to TRBJ2-7; 8 bases fit TRBD1. CDR3 size: 15 residues. Germline V gene sequence: CDR1 SQVTM, CDR2 ANQGSEA. The V segment lost 2 bases and the J segment 5 bases; nucleotides outside the gene matches: 11. In nucleotides, the CDR3 is TGCAGCGTTGAATTCGCGTGGACAGGGTTGAACGAGCAGTACTTC. It translates to CSVEFAWTGLNEQYF.

The CDR3 DNA reads TGTGCCAGCAGTCAGACAGGATTCAATCAGCCCCAGCATTTT. Translated: CASSQTGFNQPQHF. The chain combines TRBV6-5 with TRBJ1-5; perhaps TRBD1 as D (6 bases). Between the trimmed V and J ends, which lost 5 bases and 3 bases, there was a span of 11 bases. CDR1 MNHEY and CDR2 SVGAGI come from the germline V gene. The CDR3 is made up of 14 amino acids.

V is TRBV5-1 and J is TRBJ1-1; no clear D gene. CDR1 and CDR2 (germline): SGHRS, YFSETQ. This CDR3 is built from 16 residues. V lost 0 bases and J 8 bases, leaving 20 bases between the germline ends. The CDR3 reads CASSLEAGSPRREAFF. The CDR3, as DNA: TGCGCCAGCAGCTTGGAAGCGGGCAGCCCAAGGAGGGAAGCTTTCTTT.

The V gene is TRBV5-1, the J gene TRBJ1-1; D possibly corresponds to TRBD1 (6 bases). Trimming cost V 1 base and J 5 bases, with 12 bases left between them. This CDR3 is built from 14 residues. Germline V CDR1 and CDR2: SGHRS, YFSETQ. The CDR3, as DNA: TGCGCCAGCAGCTTGACGGGGGCAAGGACTGAAGCTTTCTTT. Residues: CASSLTGARTEAFF.

The V and J genes are TRBV27 and TRBJ2-7, with TRBD1 as a possible D gene (6 bases). Germline V gene sequence: CDR1 MNHEY, CDR2 SMNVEV (reference sequence). V was cut by 3 bases and J by 3 bases, with 9 bases left in between. There are 13 residues in the CDR3. CDR3 DNA: TGTGCCAGCAGTTTGGGGGCTGACTACGAGCAGTACTTC. This translates into CASSLGADYEQYF.

V is TRBV2 and J is TRBJ2-7; D may be TRBD1 (6 bases). Trimming took off 7 bases at V and 3 bases at J, with 16 bases between the two ends. Germline V lookup: CDR1 SNHLY, CDR2 FYNNEI. This CDR3 is built from 14 residues. CDR3 residues: CASKNRVRVYEQYF. The CDR3 nucleotides read TGTGCCAGCAAAAACAGGGTTCGGGTCTACGAGCAGTACTTC.

By frequency in the sample, this clone is large. The rearrangement uses TRBV5-4 and TRBJ2-3, with D unresolved. This CDR3 is 14 amino acids long. Trimming pared 1 base from V and 0 bases from J, leaving 6 bases between. Germline V gives CDR1 SGHNT, CDR2 YYREEE (reference sequence). CDR3 residues: CASSLILSTDTQYF. CDR3 sequence (DNA): TGTGCCAGCAGCTTGATACTGAGCACAGATACGCAGTATTTT.

The chain joins TRBV5-1 to TRBJ2-2; D is unresolved. The CDR3 consists of 17 residues. CDR1 and CDR2 (germline): SGHRS, YFSETQ. The ends were cut back, 0 bases at V and 3 bases at J, with 15 bases in the middle. The CDR3 sequence is CASSLESVVYYTGELFF. CDR3 nucleotide sequence: TGCGCCAGCAGCTTGGAATCCGTCGTGTATTACACCGGGGAGCTGTTTTTT. Based on the CDR3 plus reference TRBV5-1 and TRBJ2-2, the full variable domain is KAGVTQTPRYLIKTRGQQVTLSCSPISGHRSVSWYQQTPGQGLQFLFEYFSETQRNKGNFPGRFSGRQFSNSRSEMNVSTLELGDSALYLCASSLESVVYYTGELFFGEGSRLTVL.

This sequence joins TRBV6-5 and TRBJ2-7, with D perhaps TRBD1 (6 bases). In germline, CDR1 is MNHEY, CDR2 SVGAGI. This CDR3 comprises 15 residues. V lost 2 bases, J lost 4 bases, and 15 bases lay in between. The CDR3 nucleotides read TGTGCCAGCAGTTACAGTGGAGTAGGGACATACGAGCAGTACTTC. Protein sequence: CASSYSGVGTYEQYF.

The V gene is TRBV11-1, the J gene TRBJ2-7; no clear D gene. The CDR3 runs 15 residues. The germline gives CDR1 SGHAT, CDR2 FQDESV (reference sequence). V was clipped by 4 bases and J by 3 bases, with 16 bases between them. This chain's CDR3 is CASSSVALPLYEQYF. Written as DNA, the CDR3 is TGTGCCAGCAGCTCGGTTGCCCTCCCCCTCTACGAGCAGTACTTC.

Notes on this clone: The conserved phenylalanine or tryptophan normally closing the CDR3 is absent here, so this likely arose from a read error. Because the CDR3's place on the DNA is in doubt, the DNA is left out and the CDR3 is given as listed by TCRdb. The gene calls are TRBV20-1 and TRBJ2-3; the table names TRBD2, a call not compared with the DNA. The CDR3 is 11 amino acids in total, end residues counted. From germline, CDR1 is DFQATT and CDR2 SNEGSKA (reference sequence). Here the CDR3 reads CSARVLAGGWV.

This rearrangement joins TRBV19 to TRBJ2-2; TRBD1 aligns across 9 bases. CDR1 and CDR2 (germline): LNHDA, SQIVND (reference sequence). The V and J ends lost 7 bases and 4 bases, in that order; junction bases with no gene match: 7. The CDR3 covers 15 residues. The CDR3 spells CASTRDRAGTGELFF. CDR3 nucleotides: TGTGCCAGTACAAGGGACAGGGCGGGCACCGGGGAGCTGTTTTTT.

The V gene is TRBV11-2, the J gene TRBJ2-7; the D gene is possibly TRBD1 (6 bases). The germline CDR1 and CDR2 sequences are SGHAT and FQNNGV. The V gene lost 6 bases and the J gene lost 3 bases, with 9 bases spanning the gap. The CDR3 extends over 12 amino acids. CDR3: CASSSRGYEQYF. DNA of the CDR3: TGTGCCAGCAGTTCCAGGGGCTACGAGCAGTACTTC.

For this clone: The conserved phenylalanine or tryptophan is not found at the CDR3 terminus, so this likely reflects a read error. This chain links TRBV5-6 with TRBJ2-7, with 8 bases aligning to TRBD2. Losses at the gene ends were 4 bases for V and 7 bases for J; bases not matched to a gene: 10. The CDR3 is made up of 14 amino acids. Looked up from germline, CDR1 is SGHDT and CDR2 is YYEEEE. This chain's CDR3 is CASSGYSGEREQYL. Written as DNA, the CDR3 is TGTGCCAGCAGCGGGTATAGCGGGGAGAGGGAGCAGTACCTC.